These T cell receptor beta chains were read from a single sample in a study of blood T cell repertoires in COVID-19. The data were produced by immunoSEQ multiplex PCR, yet TCRdb's version contains in-frame clones alone and is incomplete. The sample contains 450,000 or so clones, about 90% of which appear only once. The material sequenced was PBMCs or T cells enriched from blood (not recorded which). These receptor sequences come from a man between 18 and 29 years old who had recovered from COVID-19. Both conserved end residues are part of each CDR3. Fields, in order: CDR3 protein, CDR3 DNA, clone size, J gene, D gene, V gene. D genes are given only for firm matches. Some rows mark clone size as missing; the rest say once, few, many or name a class of expanded clone.

CASSRDRGRAYEQYF TGTGCCAGCAGCCGGGACAGGGGGCGAGCCTACGAGCAGTACTTC . TRBJ2-7 TRBD1 TRBV5-5
CASSPGASYNEQFF TGTGCCAGCTCACCGGGGGCGTCTTACAATGAGCAGTTCTTC . TRBJ2-1 . TRBV18
CASSGGSGGVWHEQFF TGTGCCAGCAGTGGAGGCAGCGGGGGGGTCTGGCATGAGCAGTTCTTC . TRBJ2-1 TRBD2 TRBV2
CASSDMLGQRNYGYTF TGTGCCAGCAGTGATATGCTGGGACAGAGGAACTATGGCTACACCTTC . TRBJ1-2 TRBD1 TRBV2
CASSPTVLEGTEAFF TGTGCCAGCAGCCCCACAGTGCTAGAGGGCACTGAAGCTTTCTTT . TRBJ1-1 . TRBV5-5
CASSMGRGGAYNSPLHF TGTGCCAGTAGTATGGGACGCGGGGGTGCCTATAATTCACCCCTCCACTTT . TRBJ1-6 . TRBV19
CASSTGRAGYQETQYF TGTGCCAGCAGCACAGGGCGAGCGGGATACCAAGAGACCCAGTACTTC . TRBJ2-5 . TRBV5-6
CASSPGTEISYEQYF TGTGCCAGCAGCCCAGGGACAGAGATTTCCTACGAGCAGTACTTC . TRBJ2-7 TRBD1 TRBV9
CASSIPGGANVLTF TGTGCCAGTAGTATCCCGGGGGGGGCCAACGTCCTGACTTTC . TRBJ2-6 . TRBV19
CASSLGRDPTYNEQFF TGTGCCAGCAGCCTGGGGCGGGACCCTACCTACAATGAGCAGTTCTTC . TRBJ2-1 . TRBV11-2
CATSRGFNEKLFF TGTGCCACCAGCAGGGGCTTTAATGAAAAACTGTTTTTT . TRBJ1-4 . TRBV15
CASKGVPHNEQFF TGTGCCTCTAAAGGGGTTCCGCACAATGAGCAGTTCTTC once TRBJ2-1 . TRBV21-1
CASSPASGLYNEQFF TGTGCCAGCTCACCGGCCTCGGGTCTCTACAATGAGCAGTTCTTC . TRBJ2-1 . TRBV18
CASSDSENYGYTF TGTGCCAGCAGTGATTCAGAAAACTATGGCTACACCTTC . TRBJ1-2 . TRBV2
CASSASGTGTGELFF TGTGCCAGCAGCGCCTCCGGGACAGGAACCGGGGAGCTGTTTTTT . TRBJ2-2 TRBD1 TRBV9
CASSILWGGGYEQYF TGCGCCAGCAGCATTTTATGGGGGGGTGGCTACGAGCAGTACTTC . TRBJ2-7 TRBD2 TRBV5-1
CASSTRLSRSHNSPLHF TGTGCCAGCAGTACACGACTGAGCCGCTCTCATAATTCACCCCTCCACTTT . TRBJ1-6 . TRBV27
CASSLGAGWGGVNQETQYF TGTGCCAGCAGTTTAGGGGCCGGTTGGGGTGGAGTCAACCAAGAGACCCAGTACTTC . TRBJ2-5 . TRBV27
CASGLARETQYF TGTGCTAGTGGTTTGGCTAGGGAGACCCAGTACTTC . TRBJ2-5 . TRBV12-5
CASSFPTGGSQPQHF TGTGCCAGCAGTTTCCCGACAGGGGGCAGCCAGCCCCAGCATTTT . TRBJ1-5 TRBD1 TRBV27
CASSLWDRENTEAFF TGTGCCAGCAGCCTTTGGGACAGGGAAAACACTGAAGCTTTCTTT . TRBJ1-1 TRBD1 TRBV14
CASSLGLEREGNSPLHF TGTGCCAGCAGTCTCGGACTGGAGAGAGAAGGGAATTCACCCCTCCACTTT . TRBJ1-6 . TRBV6-6